What follows are 30 T cell receptor beta chains derived from one specimen sequenced in a study of T cells after yellow fever vaccination. TCRdb called the 5' RACE reads again in MiXCR, with one record for every CDR3 protein. The table lists hundreds of thousands of distinct CDR3 sequences, more than 9% of them singletons. Sequencing used PBMCs, obtained on the day of the yellow fever booster vaccination. These receptors all come from a young man who received the YFV17D yellow fever vaccine.

This clonotype was counted only a few times. The chain couples TRBV5-1 to TRBJ1-1; the match to TRBD1 covers 8 bases. The CDR3 extends over 14 amino acids. V trimming: 4 bases; J trimming: 4 bases; junction bases outside the gene matches: 6. The V gene's germline CDR1 is SGHRS and CDR2 YFSETQ. The CDR3 DNA reads as TGCGCCAGCAGCATAGACAGGGGAAGCACTGAAGCTTTCTTT. Translating it yields CASSIDRGSTEAFF.

This clonotype was seen ten or more times. The chain couples TRBV12-3 or TRBV12-4 to TRBJ2-3; 11 nucleotides match TRBD2. The ends lost 3 bases at V and 5 bases at J; junction bases unmatched: 7. This CDR3 has 16 residues. The CDR3 DNA reads TGTGCCAGCAGTTTTAATAGCGGGAGGGCCGGAGATACGCAGTATTTT. Residues: CASSFNSGRAGDTQYF.

The rearrangement links TRBV11-2 to TRBJ1-1, with D possibly matching TRBD1 (5 bases). This CDR3 is built from 15 residues. Trimming cost V 0 bases and J 4 bases, with 12 bases left between them. Germline-derived CDR1 and CDR2 are SGHAT and FQNNGV. The CDR3 nucleotides are TGTGCCAGCAGCTTAGAGGGACTTGGAGGCACTGAAGCTTTCTTT. Residues: CASSLEGLGGTEAFF.

This clonotype was picked up a small number of times. This chain uses TRBV11-2 with TRBJ2-7; TRBD1 or TRBD2 may be the D gene (5 bases each). This CDR3 comprises 11 residues. Germline V CDR1 and CDR2: SGHAT, FQNNGV. Trimming stripped 9 bases from V and 5 bases from J, with 11 bases between. This CDR3 is CASRGSHEQYF. The CDR3, as DNA: TGTGCCAGTCGGGGCAGTCACGAGCAGTACTTC.

The V and J genes are TRBV7-2 and TRBJ1-5, with a tentative D call TRBD1 (6 bases). CDR3 length: 14 residues. Germline CDR1 and CDR2: SGHTA and FQGNSA. Trimming removed 4 bases at V and 5 bases at J, with 12 bases between. The CDR3 sequence is CASSSGVGYQPQHF. The DNA of the CDR3 is TGTGCCAGCAGCTCAGGGGTGGGCTATCAGCCCCAGCATTTT.

This clonotype came up a few times. The CDR3 sequence is CASSLAQTFRDTQYF. CDR3 coding DNA: TGCGCCAGCAGCTTGGCCCAGACGTTCCGCGATACGCAGTATTTT. This chain uses TRBV5-1 with TRBJ2-3; D is unclear. The CDR3 is 15 amino acids. Germline values: CDR1 SGHRS, CDR2 YFSETQ. The germline V and J ends were trimmed by 0 bases and 6 bases, with 14 bases remaining between them.

V usage is TRBV2 and J usage is TRBJ2-1, with 12 positions matching TRBD2. Germline loops: CDR1 SNHLY, CDR2 FYNNEI. The ends lost 10 bases at V and 5 bases at J; junction bases unmatched: 3. There are 13 residues in the CDR3. The CDR3: CATRTSGDNEQFF. CDR3 coding DNA: TGTGCCACCCGGACTAGCGGGGACAATGAGCAGTTCTTC.

The chain employs TRBV7-8 and TRBJ2-5, with D perhaps TRBD2 (6 bases). The CDR3 length is 14 residues. Germline V gene data show CDR1 as SGHVS and CDR2 as FQNEAQ. Trimming shortened V by 7 bases and J by 2 bases, and 14 bases separated the two germline ends. Here the CDR3 reads CASNGGWAQETQYF. For the CDR3, the DNA is TGTGCCAGCAACGGAGGGTGGGCTCAAGAGACCCAGTACTTC.

This clonotype has just a few counts. The chain recombines TRBV6-5 with TRBJ2-1, with a tentative D call TRBD1 (6 bases). V lost 6 bases and J lost 7, with 22 bases in between. From germline, CDR1 is MNHEY and CDR2 SVGAGI. The CDR3 length is 16 residues. The CDR3 here is CASSWNRDTFGNEQFF. Written as DNA, the CDR3 is TGTGCCAGCAGCTGGAACCGGGACACCTTCGGAAATGAGCAGTTCTTC.

The V call is TRBV15, the J call TRBJ1-2; TRBD1 matches 7 bases. Trimming at V came to 4 bases and at J to 4 bases, leaving 15 bases not matched to a gene. CDR1 is LNHNV and CDR2 is YYDKDF in the germline V gene (reference sequence). This CDR3 is 17 amino acids long. CDR3: CATSKKGANERIYGYTF. In DNA form, the CDR3 reads TGTGCCACCAGCAAGAAGGGGGCGAATGAACGGATCTATGGCTACACCTTC.

This chain connects TRBV5-5 to TRBJ2-2; the D is unclear. The germline CDR1 and CDR2 sequences are SGHKS and YYEKEE (reference sequence). This CDR3 contains 15 residues. Trimming took off 0 bases at V and 0 bases at J, with 6 bases between the two ends. The CDR3 loop reads CASSLVDANTGELFF. The CDR3 bases are TGTGCCAGCAGCTTGGTCGACGCGAACACCGGGGAGCTGTTTTTT.

The chain uses TRBV19 and TRBJ1-5; the D is unclear. This CDR3 region has 15 residues. V lost 2 bases, J lost 7 bases, and 15 bases lay in between. Germline V gene lookup returns CDR1 LNHDA and CDR2 SQIVND (reference sequence). The CDR3 DNA reads as TGTGCCAGTAGTATATACAGCCCCGGTGGGCAGCCCCAGCATTTT. It translates to CASSIYSPGGQPQHF.

This clonotype was seen many times. The V gene is TRBV5-1, the J gene TRBJ2-1, with 15 bases matching TRBD2. The CDR3 is made up of 17 amino acids. In germline, CDR1 is SGHRS, CDR2 YFSETQ. V lost 4 bases and J lost 10; bases outside the gene matches: 12. Here the CDR3 reads CASSPIPGLAGGGEQFF. The CDR3 nucleotides are TGCGCCAGCAGCCCGATACCGGGACTAGCGGGAGGAGGGGAGCAGTTCTTC.

In its sample, this clonotype was seen many times. The V gene is TRBV7-8, the J gene TRBJ2-4; TRBD2 aligns across 10 bases. The CDR3 is 17 residues long. The trim removed 3 bases at V and 7 bases at J, leaving 12 bases unmatched. Germline loops: CDR1 SGHVS, CDR2 FQNEAQ. The CDR3 loop is CASSFATSGAAGNIQYF. The CDR3 coding sequence is TGTGCCAGCAGCTTCGCCACTAGCGGGGCAGCTGGGAACATTCAGTACTTC.

This chain connects TRBV20-1 to TRBJ2-7; a possible D gene is TRBD2 (5 bases). Germline V gene sequence: CDR1 DFQATT, CDR2 SNEGSKA (reference sequence). The CDR3 contains 14 residues. The V gene lost 3 bases and the J gene lost 4 bases, with 16 bases spanning the gap. The CDR3 DNA reads TGCAGTGCTAGCGCGCAAAGCGGCAGATACGAGCAGTACTTC. This translates into CSASAQSGRYEQYF.

This clonotype was counted a few times. The chain couples TRBV10-3 to TRBJ1-1; weak D call: TRBD1 (5 bases). This CDR3 has 15 residues. V gave up 4 bases and J gave up 7 bases, with 19 bases separating them. Germline V CDR1 and CDR2: ENHRY, SYGVKD. CDR3 sequence reads: CAISASGGDQGEAFF. The CDR3 nucleotides read TGTGCCATCAGTGCCTCGGGGGGGGATCAGGGTGAAGCTTTCTTT.

This clonotype has a handful of counts. The V gene is TRBV7-8, the J gene TRBJ2-5; 7 positions agree with TRBD2. V dropped 2 bases and J dropped 2; count of bases not matched to a gene: 11. Per the germline V gene, CDR1 is SGHVS and CDR2 is FQNEAQ. The CDR3 has 17 residues. In DNA form, the CDR3 reads TGTGCCAGCAGCTTAAGGGAGCATGGGGACTATCAAGAGACCCAGTACTTC. It yields the protein CASSLREHGDYQETQYF. Full variable domain (missing parts from reference TRBV7-8 and TRBJ2-5): GAGVSQSPRYKVAKRGQDVALRCDPISGHVSLFWYQQALGQGPEFLTYFQNEAQLDKSGLPSDRFFAERPEGSVSTLKIQRTQQEDSAVYLCASSLREHGDYQETQYFGPGTRLLVL.

This clonotype showed up just a few times. The V gene is TRBV12-3 or TRBV12-4, the J gene TRBJ2-7; 8 nucleotides match TRBD2. Trimming removed 6 bases from V and 2 bases from J; junction bases left unmatched: 6. CDR3 size: 14 residues. In nucleotides, the CDR3 is TGTGCCAGCAGCTATATAGCGGGACCCTACGAGCAGTACTTC. It encodes CASSYIAGPYEQYF.

This clonotype was found a few times. The V gene is TRBV3-1, the J gene TRBJ2-5; 8 bases are shared with TRBD2. J gave up 4 bases and V 0 bases, and 4 bases lay outside the gene matches. CDR1 LGHDT and CDR2 YNNKEL come from the germline V gene (reference sequence). The CDR3 loop spans 15 amino acids. The CDR3 nucleotides read TGTGCCAGCAGCCAAGATAGGCTAGCGGGAGAGACCCAGTACTTC. Residues: CASSQDRLAGETQYF.

Only a few counts were recorded for this clonotype. V gene TRBV15 combines with J gene TRBJ2-3; TRBD2 aligns across 12 bases. From germline, CDR1 is LNHNV and CDR2 YYDKDF (reference sequence). The trim removed 0 bases at V and 6 bases at J, leaving 13 bases unmatched. The CDR3 is made up of 19 amino acids. The CDR3 nucleotides are TGTGCCACCAGCAGAGATTTGAGGGCTAGCGGGAGGGGAGCGGATACGCAGTATTTT. Translation: CATSRDLRASGRGADTQYF.

The V and J genes are TRBV5-5 and TRBJ2-1, with D perhaps matching TRBD1 (6 bases). The V gene's germline CDR1 is SGHKS and CDR2 YYEKEE (reference sequence). V gave up 2 bases and J gave up 7 bases, with 10 bases separating them. The CDR3 runs to 13 residues. The CDR3 DNA reads TGTGCCAGCAGCTTTCGGACAGAAAATGAGCAGTTCTTC. Protein: CASSFRTENEQFF.

This chain links TRBV29-1 with TRBJ2-3, with 8 bases lining up with TRBD2. The CDR3 extends over 15 amino acids. Unmatched junction bases numbered 11, after V lost 7 bases and J lost 2 bases. Germline CDR1 is SQVTM and CDR2 is ANQGSEA. CDR3 protein: CSGASSGSPTDTQYF. CDR3 bases: TGCAGCGGGGCTTCGAGCGGGAGCCCCACAGATACGCAGTATTTT.

This clonotype was counted only a few times. This rearrangement joins TRBV12-3 or TRBV12-4 to TRBJ2-1; 9 bases are a match to TRBD2. V shed 6 bases, J shed 7 bases, and the junction held 10 bases outside the gene matches. CDR3 size: 15 residues. CDR3 nucleotide sequence: TGTGCCAGCAGCCTAGCGGGATCTCATGGGAATGAGCAGTTCTTC. Amino acid sequence: CASSLAGSHGNEQFF.

A few counts support this clonotype. The chain is built from TRBV18 and TRBJ2-1, with 9 positions matching TRBD1. With 3 bases clipped from V and 7 bases from J, the junction kept 4 bases outside the gene matches. The length of the CDR3 is 14 residues. Germline CDR1 is KGHSH and CDR2 is LQKENI. The CDR3, as DNA: TGTGCCAGCTCACCGAGGACAGGGGCAAATGAGCAGTTCTTC. This gives the protein CASSPRTGANEQFF.

The rearrangement uses TRBV29-1 and TRBJ2-3; possible D gene TRBD1, 5 bases. CDR1 SQVTM and CDR2 ANQGSEA come from the germline V gene. The CDR3 runs to 13 residues. The V gene lost 6 bases and the J gene lost 4 bases, with 14 bases spanning the gap. The CDR3: CSVSDILADTQYF. The CDR3 DNA sequence: TGCAGCGTGTCGGACATACTGGCAGATACGCAGTATTTT.

This clonotype has at least ten counts. V gene TRBV28 combines with J gene TRBJ2-2, with 8 positions matching TRBD1. The germline CDR1 and CDR2 sequences are MDHEN and SYDVKM. V shed 7 bases and J 1 base; nucleotides not matched to a gene: 8. The CDR3 covers 16 residues. CDR3 nucleotide sequence: TGTGCCAGCATTGCAGGGGGCCACATGAACACCGGGGAGCTGTTTTTT. Its protein product is CASIAGGHMNTGELFF. Filled out from reference TRBV28 and TRBJ2-2, the complete variable domain reads DVKVTQSSRYLVKRTGEKVFLECVQDMDHENMFWYRQDPGLGLRLIYFSYDVKMKEKGDIPEGYSVSREKKERFSLILESASTNQTSMYLCASIAGGHMNTGELFFGEGSRLTVL.

The chain recombines TRBV19 with TRBJ2-2; D not certain. Germline CDR1 and CDR2: LNHDA and SQIVND (reference sequence). This CDR3 is built from 14 residues. Trimming stripped 7 bases from V and 5 bases from J, with 14 bases between. CDR3 region: CASTSLGWTGELFF. The CDR3 DNA is TGTGCCAGTACCTCTTTGGGGTGGACCGGGGAGCTGTTTTTT.

This clonotype was seen a few times. V and J are TRBV27 and TRBJ1-5; D might be TRBD1 (6 bases). Deletions cut 5 bases from V and 4 bases from J, with 15 bases between. The CDR3 covers 15 residues. Germline V gene sequence: CDR1 MNHEY, CDR2 SMNVEV (reference sequence). CDR3 in amino acids: CASSLSGAENQPQHF. As DNA, the CDR3 is TGTGCCAGCAGTCTTTCAGGGGCCGAGAATCAGCCCCAGCATTTT.

The chain employs TRBV14 and TRBJ2-1, with 9 bases identical to TRBD2. The CDR3 sequence is 16 residues long. The germline V gene encodes CDR1 SGHDN and CDR2 FVKESK. V trimming: 2 bases; J trimming: 7 bases; junction bases outside the gene matches: 9. The CDR3 loop reads CASSQLSGREGNEQFF. For the CDR3, the DNA is TGTGCCAGCAGCCAACTTAGCGGGAGAGAAGGTAATGAGCAGTTCTTC.

CDR3 coding DNA: TGTGCCAGTAGTGGCGGGCTGGGGAATGAGCAGTTCTTC. Residues: CASSGGLGNEQFF. The rearrangement uses TRBV19 and TRBJ2-1, with D tentatively TRBD2 (5 bases). V was pared by 5 bases and J by 7 bases, with 12 bases between. The CDR3 spans 13 residues. The germline V gene has CDR1 LNHDA and CDR2 SQIVND (reference sequence).